This T cell receptor (beta chain) was sequenced for a study of Ad26.COV2.S vaccination and SARS-CoV-2 variants. In the study overall: Once or twice, 56 days apart, Ad26.COV2.S was delivered intramuscularly. Whole-study findings and limits: Responses of spike-specific T cells (both CD8+ and CD4+) reportedly showed substantial breadth after vaccination.

Trimming shortened V by 5 bases and J by 3 bases, and 8 bases separated the two germline ends. Germline values: CDR1 KGHSH, CDR2 LQKENI. The CDR3 extends over 13 amino acids. The treatment: roughly 18 received Ad26.COV2.S at low or high dose, single or two shots; five or six received placebo; per-sample allocation not given. Repertoires come from day 63 after the first vaccine or placebo injection. Clones were sequenced by immunoSEQ multiplex PCR, and TCRdb holds only the in-frame ones, with some missing. The sample shows around 400,000 clones, 80% to 95% of them seen only once. Regarding this clone: Its target is not known.

V and J are TRBV18 and TRBJ1-5; D gene unclear. Sequencing used peripheral blood, obtained in a trial of Ad26.COV2.S vaccine versus placebo. This TCR derives from a person aged 18-65 years who received the Ad26.COV2.S COVID-19 vaccine or a placebo. The CDR3 is CASSTDFNQPQHF. The CDR3 DNA is TGTGCCAGCTCAACAGACTTCAATCAGCCCCAGCATTTT.